Listed here are 20 T cell receptor beta chains from one sample, sequenced in a study of beta chain features in type 1 diabetes. Study outcomes and limitations: Shortening of TCRB CDR3s, moderate but significant, appeared in all four CD4+ subsets of Type 1 diabetes patients.

No antigen has been identified for these receptors. TCRB transcripts that were expressed got sequenced, as all of the isolated RNA had been reverse transcribed. Clones were read by immunoSEQ multiplex PCR, and TCRdb kept only the in-frame ones, dropping some. The repertoire holds around 300,000 clones, with about 15% as singletons. Sequencing used naive CD4+ T cells from blood. Receptor source: a young man with type 1 diabetes.

The chain joins TRBV9 to TRBJ1-2; the D gene is possibly TRBD1 (5 bases). The ends were cut back, 3 bases at V and 5 bases at J, with 14 bases in the middle. The germline V gene has CDR1 SGDLS and CDR2 YYNGEE. The CDR3 length is 14 residues. The CDR3 spells CASSAIAGLYGYTF. The CDR3 coding sequence is TGTGCCAGCAGCGCCATAGCGGGACTTTATGGCTACACCTTC.

This chain uses TRBV2 with TRBJ1-5; D unclear. Trimming shortened V by 6 bases and J by 7 bases, and 16 bases separated the two germline ends. The CDR3 consists of 14 residues. CDR1 is SNHLY and CDR2 is FYNNEI in the germline V gene. The CDR3 loop reads CASSEGGLGQPQHF. CDR3 coding DNA: TGTGCCAGCAGCGAGGGCGGTCTGGGACAGCCCCAGCATTTT.

The V call is TRBV28, the J call TRBJ2-4, with 10 bases fitting TRBD2. Per the germline V gene, CDR1 is MDHEN and CDR2 is SYDVKM. CDR3 length: 15 residues. V was pared by 10 bases and J by 3 bases, with 9 bases of the junction left unmatched. CDR3 DNA sequence: TGTGCCACCTCTAGCGGGGGAACTATCAAAAACATTCAGTACTTC. Translating it yields CATSSGGTIKNIQYF.

The chain combines TRBV7-9 with TRBJ2-3; D perhaps matches TRBD1 (5 bases). Trimming took off 6 bases at V and 5 bases at J, with 9 bases between the two ends. Germline V gene sequence: CDR1 SEHNR, CDR2 FQNEAQ (reference sequence). The CDR3 is 12 amino acids. In DNA form, the CDR3 reads TGTGCCAGCAGTCGTCAGGGAGATACGCAGTATTTT. Protein: CASSRQGDTQYF.

The rearrangement links TRBV30 to TRBJ1-6, with D uncertain. CDR1 GTSNPN and CDR2 SVGIG come from the germline V gene (reference sequence). CDR3 size: 13 residues. V was clipped by 3 bases and J by 10 bases, with 13 bases between them. The CDR3 bases are TGTGCCTGGAGCGCGGGCCCTGTATCACCCCTCCACTTT. Translating it yields CAWSAGPVSPLHF.

V gene TRBV2 combines with J gene TRBJ2-7, with D tentatively TRBD1 (5 bases). The germline V gene encodes CDR1 SNHLY and CDR2 FYNNEI. V dropped 8 bases and J dropped 3 bases, with 17 bases sitting between them. The CDR3 is 14 amino acids. The CDR3 here is CASGWQGRYYEQYF. The CDR3 coding sequence is TGTGCCAGCGGGTGGCAGGGCCGTTACTACGAGCAGTACTTC.

The CDR3 DNA is TGTGCCAGCAGTTTGACAGGTTCAACTAATGAAAAACTGTTTTTT. It yields the protein CASSLTGSTNEKLFF. The V call is TRBV27, the J call TRBJ1-4, with D perhaps TRBD1 (6 bases). Trimming took off 3 bases at V and 0 bases at J, with 8 bases between the two ends. This CDR3 is 15 amino acids long. Germline assignment: CDR1 MNHEY and CDR2 SMNVEV (reference sequence).

This clone was seen a few times. The chain is built from TRBV11-2 and TRBJ2-5; the match to TRBD1 covers 7 bases. J lost 7 bases, V lost 4 bases, and 15 bases had no gene match. There are 16 residues in the CDR3. Germline CDR1 SGHAT, CDR2 FQNNGV. CDR3 sequence (DNA): TGTGCCAGCAGCTGGAGAAGGACAGGCCCAGGGAGGACCCAGTACTTC. This encodes CASSWRRTGPGRTQYF. The full variable domain, completed using reference TRBV11-2 and TRBJ2-5, is EAGVAQSPRYKIIEKRQSVAFWCNPISGHATLYWYQQILGQGPKLLIQFQNNGVVDDSQLPKDRFSAERLKGVDSTLKIQPAKLEDSAVYLCASSWRRTGPGRTQYFGPGTRLLVL.

This clone was recorded a few times. The gene calls are TRBV30 and TRBJ2-7; no clear D. V lost 3 bases, J lost 0 bases, and 9 bases lay in between. CDR1 is GTSNPN and CDR2 is SVGIG in the germline V gene (reference sequence). The CDR3 has 13 amino acids. CDR3 nucleotide sequence: TGTGCCTGGAGAGACAAATTCTCCTACGAGCAGTACTTC. Translating it yields CAWRDKFSYEQYF.

The chain recombines TRBV4-1 with TRBJ2-1, with D unresolved. CDR3 length: 13 amino acids. Trimming pared 1 base from V and 4 bases from J, leaving 5 bases between. Germline V CDR1 and CDR2: MGHRA, YSYEKL. The CDR3 DNA reads TGCGCCAGCAGCCAAGTACTGTACAATGAGCAGTTCTTC. It translates to CASSQVLYNEQFF.

This rearrangement joins TRBV7-2 to TRBJ2-2; no clear D gene. Germline assignment: CDR1 SGHTA and CDR2 FQGNSA. The V gene lost 1 base and the J gene lost 9 bases, with 6 bases spanning the gap. The CDR3 is made up of 12 amino acids. CDR3 residues: CASSLVTRELFF. The DNA of the CDR3 is TGTGCCAGCAGCTTAGTTACAAGGGAGCTGTTTTTT.

In its sample, this clone was seen a few times. The chain couples TRBV9 to TRBJ2-6; D perhaps matches TRBD2 (6 bases). The CDR3 is 18 amino acids. V was trimmed by 4 bases and J by 0 bases, leaving 17 bases between them. The germline V gene encodes CDR1 SGDLS and CDR2 YYNGEE. The CDR3 sequence is CASSPWGGARSGANVLTF. The CDR3 DNA reads as TGTGCCAGCAGCCCCTGGGGCGGGGCGCGCTCTGGGGCCAACGTCCTGACTTTC.

This chain uses TRBV19 with TRBJ2-5, with 11 positions matching TRBD2. The junction had 4 bases not matched to a gene; V was cut back by 4 bases and J by 0 bases. The CDR3 spans 16 residues. Per germline, CDR1 LNHDA and CDR2 SQIVND (reference sequence). CDR3 residues: CASSKKGLADQETQYF. The CDR3 DNA reads as TGTGCCAGTAGTAAAAAGGGACTAGCGGACCAAGAGACCCAGTACTTC.

In this sample, this clone turned up a few times. This chain uses TRBV11-2 with TRBJ2-3; D is unresolved. Per the germline V gene, CDR1 is SGHAT and CDR2 is FQNNGV. CDR3 length equals 17 residues. Trimming took 0 bases from V and 4 from J, leaving 17 bases between them. CDR3 bases: TGTGCCAGCAGCTTAGATCCTCCGCTCGGTACAGCAGATACGCAGTATTTT. It specifies CASSLDPPLGTADTQYF.

This clone was seen only a few times. The V and J genes are TRBV28 and TRBJ2-1; 9 nucleotides line up with TRBD2. The length of the CDR3 is 14 residues. The V and J ends lost 11 bases and 5 bases, in that order; junction bases with no gene match: 10. Germline CDR1 MDHEN, CDR2 SYDVKM. CDR3 amino acids: CAVQLGGGDNEQFF. CDR3 sequence (DNA): TGTGCCGTCCAATTGGGCGGGGGGGACAATGAGCAGTTCTTC.

This clone was detected a few times. This rearrangement joins TRBV27 to TRBJ2-1, with 9 bases aligning to TRBD2. Germline V gene sequence: CDR1 MNHEY, CDR2 SMNVEV (reference sequence). Trimming at V came to 5 bases and at J to 8 bases, leaving 10 bases not matched to a gene. The CDR3 is 15 amino acids. The DNA of the CDR3 is TGTGCCAGCAGTCCTATTAGCGGGAGCAGCTATGAGCAGTTCTTC. This translates into CASSPISGSSYEQFF.

This clone came up a few times. The chain has TRBV5-1 and TRBJ2-3, with 13 bases identical to TRBD2. The CDR3 length is 16 residues. Germline V CDR1 and CDR2: SGHRS, YFSETQ. V lost 4 bases and J lost 3; bases outside the gene matches: 5. The CDR3 here is CASSPGLAGVTDTQYF. CDR3 in DNA: TGCGCCAGCAGCCCCGGACTAGCGGGGGTGACAGATACGCAGTATTTT.

The chain joins TRBV18 to TRBJ2-7; possibly TRBD1 for D (6 bases). The CDR3 has 13 amino acids. Germline loops: CDR1 KGHSH, CDR2 LQKENI. V gave up 3 bases and J gave up 11 bases, with 17 bases separating them. The CDR3 is CASSPPNRVEEYF. CDR3 nucleotides: TGTGCCAGCTCACCCCCTAACAGGGTAGAGGAGTACTTC.

This clone has a handful of counts. The chain joins TRBV7-2 to TRBJ1-1, with 7 bases aligning to TRBD1. Trimming cost V 5 bases and J 5 bases; bases outside gene matches: 8. CDR1 is SGHTA, CDR2 FQGNSA, per germline. This CDR3 has 14 residues. The CDR3 sequence is CASSTYRGRTEAFF. The CDR3 coding sequence is TGTGCCAGCAGCACCTACAGGGGTCGTACTGAAGCTTTCTTT.

V is TRBV11-2 and J is TRBJ2-7, with D tentatively TRBD1 (6 bases). Trimming cost V 1 base and J 5 bases, with 12 bases left between them. The CDR3 extends over 14 amino acids. Germline lookup yields CDR1 SGHAT and CDR2 FQNNGV. The CDR3 DNA reads TGTGCCAGCAGCTTAGGACAGGAAGTCGACGAGCAGTACTTC. Protein product: CASSLGQEVDEQYF.